The clone carrying this T cell receptor (beta chain) was picked up many times. The data derive from a study of regulatory T cells in long-lasting Graves disease. Whole-study context: Antithyroid drugs had been taken by newly diagnosed Graves' patients for under 3 months.

Time point noted: newly diagnosed GD, antithyroid drugs for less than 3 months. TCR sequences were obtained from RNA taken from PBMCs. Patients hailed from an endocrinology department in Xi'an, China. The CDR3 length is 14 residues. Germline-derived CDR1 and CDR2 are DFQATT and SNEGSKA (reference sequence). After removal of 3 bases from V and 6 bases from J, the junction contained 9 bases not matched to a gene. Arm-PCR of CDR3 regions and iRepertoire HTBI primers were the basis on which TCR beta libraries were built. MiXCR, run by TCRdb on the multiplex PCR reads, gives a single entry per CDR3 protein. The table includes about 220,000 distinct CDR3 sequences, roughly 19% detected once. The same data also went into a second study, on T cells in Graves' hyperthyroidism and ophthalmopathy.

The TCR sequence derives from a woman in her 30s with Graves disease. The gene calls are TRBV20-1 and TRBJ2-7; 9 nucleotides match TRBD1. The sample here was peripheral blood mononuclear cells (PBMCs), taken at new diagnosis, from a patient treated with antithyroid drugs. The DNA for the CDR3 is TGCAGTGCTAGTCCTCCGGGACAGGGTAGCGAGCAGTACTTC. This translates into CSASPPGQGSEQYF.